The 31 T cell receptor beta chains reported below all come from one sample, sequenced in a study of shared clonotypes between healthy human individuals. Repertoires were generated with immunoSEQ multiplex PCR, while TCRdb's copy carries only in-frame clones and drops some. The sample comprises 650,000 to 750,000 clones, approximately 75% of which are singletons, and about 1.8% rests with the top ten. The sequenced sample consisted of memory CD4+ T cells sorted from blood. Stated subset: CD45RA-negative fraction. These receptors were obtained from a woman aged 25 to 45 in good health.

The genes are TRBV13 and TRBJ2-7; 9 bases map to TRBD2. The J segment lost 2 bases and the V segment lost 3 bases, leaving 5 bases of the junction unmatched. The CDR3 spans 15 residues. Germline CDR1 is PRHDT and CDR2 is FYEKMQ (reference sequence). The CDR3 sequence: CASSLLAGTPYEQYF. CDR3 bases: TGTGCCAGCAGCTTGCTAGCGGGAACACCCTACGAGCAGTACTTC.

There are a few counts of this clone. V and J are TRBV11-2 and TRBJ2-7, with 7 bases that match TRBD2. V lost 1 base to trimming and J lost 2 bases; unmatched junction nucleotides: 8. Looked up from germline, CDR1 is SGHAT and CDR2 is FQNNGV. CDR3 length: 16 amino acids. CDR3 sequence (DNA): TGTGCCAGCAGCTTAGCCAGCGGGATGTTACCCTACGAGCAGTACTTC. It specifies CASSLASGMLPYEQYF.

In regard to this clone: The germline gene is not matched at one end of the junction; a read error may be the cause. CDR3 sequence reads: CASSGQRESRPEHF. The CDR3 coding sequence is TGTGCCAGCAGTGGACAGCGGGAGAGCAGGCCCGAGCATTTT. The rearrangement uses TRBV2 and TRBJ1-5; TRBD1 might be the D (5 bases). Germline loops: CDR1 SNHLY, CDR2 FYNNEI. The CDR3 runs 14 residues.

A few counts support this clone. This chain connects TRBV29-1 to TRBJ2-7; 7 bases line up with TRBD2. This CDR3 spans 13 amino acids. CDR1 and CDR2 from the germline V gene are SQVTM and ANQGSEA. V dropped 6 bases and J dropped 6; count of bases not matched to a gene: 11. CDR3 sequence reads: CSVATSFFREQYF. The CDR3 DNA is TGCAGCGTAGCGACTAGCTTTTTTCGCGAGCAGTACTTC.

CDR3 nucleotide sequence: TGCGCCAGCAGCTTTACAGCGGGAGCTACCCAAGAGACCCAGTACTTC. This translates into CASSFTAGATQETQYF. V usage is TRBV5-1 and J usage is TRBJ2-5, with 8 bases matching TRBD2. The CDR3 totals 16 residues. Germline V gives CDR1 SGHRS, CDR2 YFSETQ. The J segment lost 1 base and the V segment lost 2 bases, leaving 7 bases of the junction unmatched.

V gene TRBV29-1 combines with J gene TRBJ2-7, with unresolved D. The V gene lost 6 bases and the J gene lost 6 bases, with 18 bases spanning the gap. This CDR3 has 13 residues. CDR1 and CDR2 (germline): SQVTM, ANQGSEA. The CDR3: CSVQLNLGAEQYF. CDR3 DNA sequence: TGCAGCGTCCAGTTAAACCTCGGAGCCGAGCAGTACTTC.

CDR3 in amino acids: CASSLVGGSAQPQHF. The CDR3, as DNA: TGCGCCAGCAGCTTGGTGGGGGGCTCAGCCCAGCCCCAGCATTTT. This chain joins TRBV5-1 and TRBJ1-5, with D maybe TRBD1 (6 bases). The CDR3 length is 15 residues. Germline loops: CDR1 SGHRS, CDR2 YFSETQ. V was cut by 0 bases and J by 7 bases, with 14 bases left in between. Together with reference TRBV5-1 and TRBJ1-5, the CDR3 gives the full variable domain: KAGVTQTPRYLIKTRGQQVTLSCSPISGHRSVSWYQQTPGQGLQFLFEYFSETQRNKGNFPGRFSGRQFSNSRSEMNVSTLELGDSALYLCASSLVGGSAQPQHFGDGTRLSIL.

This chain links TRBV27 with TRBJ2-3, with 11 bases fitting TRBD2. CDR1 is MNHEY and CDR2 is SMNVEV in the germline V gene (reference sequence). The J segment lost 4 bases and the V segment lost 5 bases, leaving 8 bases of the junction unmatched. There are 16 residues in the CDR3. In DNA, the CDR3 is TGTGCCAGCAGTACTGGTAGCGGGAGGGTTTCAGATACGCAGTATTTT. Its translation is CASSTGSGRVSDTQYF.

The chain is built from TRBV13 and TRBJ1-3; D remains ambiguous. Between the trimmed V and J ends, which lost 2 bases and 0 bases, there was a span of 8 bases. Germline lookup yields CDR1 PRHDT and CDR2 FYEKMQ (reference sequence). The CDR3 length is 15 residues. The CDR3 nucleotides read TGTGCCAGCAGCTTATCGTCCAGCTCTGGAAACACCATATATTTT. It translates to CASSLSSSSGNTIYF.

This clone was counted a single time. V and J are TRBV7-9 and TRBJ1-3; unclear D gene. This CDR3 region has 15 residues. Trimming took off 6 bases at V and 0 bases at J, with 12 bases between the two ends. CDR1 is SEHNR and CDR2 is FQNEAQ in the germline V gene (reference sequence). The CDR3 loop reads CASRDSFVSGNTIYF. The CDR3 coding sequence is TGTGCCAGCAGGGATAGTTTCGTCTCTGGAAACACCATATATTTT.

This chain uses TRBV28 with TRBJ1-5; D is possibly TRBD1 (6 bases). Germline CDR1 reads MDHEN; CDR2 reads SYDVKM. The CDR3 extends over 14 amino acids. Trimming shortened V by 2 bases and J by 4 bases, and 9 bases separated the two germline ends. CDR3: CASSLSRGNQPQHF. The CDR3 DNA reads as TGTGCCAGCAGTTTAAGCAGGGGTAATCAGCCCCAGCATTTT.

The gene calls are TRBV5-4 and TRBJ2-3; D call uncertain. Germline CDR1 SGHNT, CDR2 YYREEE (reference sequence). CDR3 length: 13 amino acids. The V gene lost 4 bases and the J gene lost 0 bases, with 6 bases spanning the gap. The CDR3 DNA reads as TGTGCCAGCAGCGTTGACAGCACAGATACGCAGTATTTT. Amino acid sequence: CASSVDSTDTQYF.

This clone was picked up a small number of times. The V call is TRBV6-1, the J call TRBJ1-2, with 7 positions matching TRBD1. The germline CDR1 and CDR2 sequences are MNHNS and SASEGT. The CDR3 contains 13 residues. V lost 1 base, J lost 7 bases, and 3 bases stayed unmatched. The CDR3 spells CASSEGTGSGYTF. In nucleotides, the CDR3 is TGTGCCAGCAGTGAAGGGACAGGCAGTGGCTACACCTTC.

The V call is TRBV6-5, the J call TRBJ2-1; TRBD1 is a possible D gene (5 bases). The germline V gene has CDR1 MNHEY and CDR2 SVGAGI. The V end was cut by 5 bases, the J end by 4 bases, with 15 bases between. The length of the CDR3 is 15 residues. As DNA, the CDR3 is TGTGCCAGCAGTCAGACAGCAAACCTTTACAATGAGCAGTTCTTC. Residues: CASSQTANLYNEQFF.

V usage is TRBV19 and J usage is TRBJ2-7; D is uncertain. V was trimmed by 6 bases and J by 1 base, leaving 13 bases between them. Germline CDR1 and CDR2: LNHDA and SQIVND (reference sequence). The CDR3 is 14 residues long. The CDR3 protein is CASSLVHLSYEQYF. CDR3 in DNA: TGTGCCAGTAGCCTCGTTCACCTGTCCTACGAGCAGTACTTC.

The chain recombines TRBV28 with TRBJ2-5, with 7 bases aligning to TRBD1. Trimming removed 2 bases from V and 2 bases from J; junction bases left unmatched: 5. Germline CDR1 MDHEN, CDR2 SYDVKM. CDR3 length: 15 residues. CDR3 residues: CASSLGDSHQETQYF. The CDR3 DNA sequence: TGTGCCAGCAGTTTAGGGGACAGCCATCAAGAGACCCAGTACTTC.

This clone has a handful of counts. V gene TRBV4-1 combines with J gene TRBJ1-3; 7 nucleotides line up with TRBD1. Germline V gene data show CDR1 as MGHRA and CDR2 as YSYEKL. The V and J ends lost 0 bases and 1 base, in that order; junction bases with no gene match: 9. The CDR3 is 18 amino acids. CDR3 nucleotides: TGCGCCAGCAGCCAAGATAAGTGGCAGGGGGTATCTGGAAACACCATATATTTT. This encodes CASSQDKWQGVSGNTIYF.

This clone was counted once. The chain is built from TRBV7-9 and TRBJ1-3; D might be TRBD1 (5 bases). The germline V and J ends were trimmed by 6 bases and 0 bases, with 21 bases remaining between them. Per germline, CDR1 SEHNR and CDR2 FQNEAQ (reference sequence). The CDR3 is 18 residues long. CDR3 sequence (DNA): TGTGCCAGCAGTAACTCAGACCGGGACCAACTCTCTGGAAACACCATATATTTT. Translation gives CASSNSDRDQLSGNTIYF.

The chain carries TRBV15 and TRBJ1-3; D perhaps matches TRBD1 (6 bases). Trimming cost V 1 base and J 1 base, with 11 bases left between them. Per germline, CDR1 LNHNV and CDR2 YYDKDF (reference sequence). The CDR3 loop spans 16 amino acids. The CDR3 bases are TGTGCCACCAGCAGAGGTACGGGACATTCTGGAAACACCATATATTTT. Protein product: CATSRGTGHSGNTIYF.

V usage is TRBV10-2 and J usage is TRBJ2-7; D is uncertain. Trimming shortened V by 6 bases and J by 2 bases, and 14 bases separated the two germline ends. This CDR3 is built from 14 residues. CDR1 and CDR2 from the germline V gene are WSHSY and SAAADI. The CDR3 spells CASRIAGFAYEQYF. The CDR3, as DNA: TGCGCCAGCAGAATAGCCGGATTTGCCTACGAGCAGTACTTC.

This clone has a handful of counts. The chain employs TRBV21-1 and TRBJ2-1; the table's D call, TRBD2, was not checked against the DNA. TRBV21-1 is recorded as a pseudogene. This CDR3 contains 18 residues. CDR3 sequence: CASSNRHSGRNSDDEQFF. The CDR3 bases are TGTGCCAGCAGCAACAGACATAGCGGGAGGAATAGCGACGATGAGCAGTTCTTC.

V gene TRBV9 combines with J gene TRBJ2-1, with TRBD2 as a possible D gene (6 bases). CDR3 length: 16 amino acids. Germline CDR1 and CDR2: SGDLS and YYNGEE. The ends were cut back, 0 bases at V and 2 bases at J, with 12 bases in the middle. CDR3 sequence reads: CASSVVVSGTYNEQFF. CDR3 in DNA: TGTGCCAGCAGCGTAGTTGTTAGCGGTACCTACAATGAGCAGTTCTTC.

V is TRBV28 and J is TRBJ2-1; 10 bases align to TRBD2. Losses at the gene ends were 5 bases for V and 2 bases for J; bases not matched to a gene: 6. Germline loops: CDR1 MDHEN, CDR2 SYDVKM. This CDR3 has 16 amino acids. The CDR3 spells CASSKSLAGAYNEQFF. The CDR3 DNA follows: TGTGCCAGCAGTAAATCTCTAGCGGGAGCCTACAATGAGCAGTTCTTC.

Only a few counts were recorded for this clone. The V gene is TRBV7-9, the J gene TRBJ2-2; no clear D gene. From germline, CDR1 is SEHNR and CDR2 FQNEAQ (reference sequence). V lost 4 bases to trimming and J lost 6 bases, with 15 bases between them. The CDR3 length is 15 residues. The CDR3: CASSSGRSLAGELFF. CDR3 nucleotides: TGTGCCAGCAGCTCCGGACGCTCCTTGGCCGGGGAGCTGTTTTTT.

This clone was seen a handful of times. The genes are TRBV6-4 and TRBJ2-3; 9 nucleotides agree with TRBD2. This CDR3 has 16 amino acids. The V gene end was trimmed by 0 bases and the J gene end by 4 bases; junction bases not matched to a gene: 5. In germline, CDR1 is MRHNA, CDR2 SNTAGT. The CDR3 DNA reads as TGTGCCAGCAGTGACTCTCCGGCGGGAGGGCCAGATACGCAGTATTTT. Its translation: CASSDSPAGGPDTQYF.

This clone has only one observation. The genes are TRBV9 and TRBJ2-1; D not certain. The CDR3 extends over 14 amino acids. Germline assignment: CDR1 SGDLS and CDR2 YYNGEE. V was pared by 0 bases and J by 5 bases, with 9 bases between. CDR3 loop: CASSVGGRNNEQFF. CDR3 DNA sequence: TGTGCCAGCAGCGTAGGCGGTAGAAACAATGAGCAGTTCTTC.

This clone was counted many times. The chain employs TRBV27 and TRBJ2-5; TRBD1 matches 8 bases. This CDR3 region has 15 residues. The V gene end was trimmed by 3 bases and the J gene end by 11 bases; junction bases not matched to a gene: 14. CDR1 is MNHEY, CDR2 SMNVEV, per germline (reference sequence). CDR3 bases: TGTGCCAGCAGTTTTTTAGGGCAGGGGGCTTGGGAGCAGTACTTC. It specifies CASSFLGQGAWEQYF.

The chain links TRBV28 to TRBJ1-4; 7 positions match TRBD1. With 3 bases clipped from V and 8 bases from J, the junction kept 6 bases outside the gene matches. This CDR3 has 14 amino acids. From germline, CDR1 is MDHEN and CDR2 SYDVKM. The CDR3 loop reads CASSFQGGREKLFF. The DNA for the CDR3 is TGTGCCAGCAGTTTTCAGGGGGGTCGCGAAAAACTGTTTTTT.

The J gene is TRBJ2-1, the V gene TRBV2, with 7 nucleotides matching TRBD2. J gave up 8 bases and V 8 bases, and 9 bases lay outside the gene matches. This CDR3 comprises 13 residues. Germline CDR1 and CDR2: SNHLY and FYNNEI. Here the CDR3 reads CASSGGRRDEQFF. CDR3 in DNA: TGTGCCAGCTCGGGAGGCCGCAGAGATGAGCAGTTCTTC.

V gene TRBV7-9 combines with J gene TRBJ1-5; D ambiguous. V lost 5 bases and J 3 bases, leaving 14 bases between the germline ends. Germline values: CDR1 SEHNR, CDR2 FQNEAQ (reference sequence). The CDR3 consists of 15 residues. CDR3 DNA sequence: TGTGCCAGCAGCCCGGGCGGATTATACAATCAGCCCCAGCATTTT. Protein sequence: CASSPGGLYNQPQHF.

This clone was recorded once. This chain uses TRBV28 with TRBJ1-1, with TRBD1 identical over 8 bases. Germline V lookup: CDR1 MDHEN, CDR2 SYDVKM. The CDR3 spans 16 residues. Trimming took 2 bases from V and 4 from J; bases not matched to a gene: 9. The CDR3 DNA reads TGTGCCAGCAGTTTAGGGGCAGGGGGCTTTGGCACTGAAGCTTTCTTT. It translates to CASSLGAGGFGTEAFF.